The next 17 T cell receptor beta chains were all read from a single sample in a study of T cells after yellow fever vaccination. TCRdb ran MiXCR on the 5' RACE reads and lists one entry per CDR3 protein. Here the sample spans about 550,000 distinct CDR3 sequences, 15% to 20% being singletons. Sequencing used PBMCs, obtained 15 days after the yellow fever booster vaccination. These receptors originate from a man aged 25-45 years who received the YFV17D yellow fever vaccine.

The gene calls are TRBV20-1 and TRBJ2-1; 10 bases map to TRBD2. CDR3 length: 15 residues. V lost 5 bases and J lost 8; bases outside the gene matches: 12. CDR1 is DFQATT, CDR2 SNEGSKA, per germline (reference sequence). Here the CDR3 DNA reads TGCAGTGCTTGTGAATCTAGCGGGAGAGGGTATGAGCAGTTCTTC. It translates to CSACESSGRGYEQFF.

This clonotype was detected only a few times. In nucleotides, the CDR3 is TGCAGCGTTCCGGGCGGGAGCACCGAGACCCAGTACTTC. This translates into CSVPGGSTETQYF. V and J are TRBV29-1 and TRBJ2-5, with TRBD2 matching over 7 bases. Germline V lookup: CDR1 SQVTM, CDR2 ANQGSEA. After removal of 5 bases from V and 5 bases from J, the junction contained 8 bases not matched to a gene. CDR3 size: 13 residues.

The table lists this clonotype with a few counts. V usage is TRBV7-9 and J usage is TRBJ2-3; D might be TRBD1 or TRBD2, each matching 5 bases. Trimming removed 3 bases at V and 4 bases at J, with 11 bases between. The CDR3 totals 14 residues. Germline CDR1 reads SEHNR; CDR2 reads FQNEAQ (reference sequence). CDR3 amino acids: CASSFPGRADTQYF. For the CDR3, the DNA is TGTGCCAGCAGCTTTCCGGGACGAGCAGATACGCAGTATTTT.

The rearrangement joins TRBV7-2 to TRBJ2-2, with D unresolved. The V and J ends lost 5 bases and 6 bases respectively, with 16 bases between them. CDR3 length: 15 amino acids. From germline, CDR1 is SGHTA and CDR2 FQGNSA. CDR3 sequence: CASSPGILMAGELFF. In DNA, the CDR3 is TGTGCCAGCAGCCCGGGCATCCTAATGGCCGGGGAGCTGTTTTTT.

The chain links TRBV7-2 to TRBJ2-7, with D tentatively TRBD1 (5 bases). The CDR3 has 14 residues. From germline, CDR1 is SGHTA and CDR2 FQGNSA. Trimming removed 4 bases at V and 0 bases at J, with 10 bases between. Written as DNA, the CDR3 is TGTGCCAGCAGCTCAATAGGGGCCTCCTACGAGCAGTACTTC. The encoded protein is CASSSIGASYEQYF.

This clonotype was found a few times. J is TRBJ1-2 and V is TRBV3-1; D remains unclear. V lost 0 bases, J lost 2 bases, and 7 bases lay in between. This CDR3 is 14 amino acids long. Germline V CDR1 and CDR2: LGHDT, YNNKEL (reference sequence). The CDR3 region is CASSQEAGNYGYTF. CDR3 DNA: TGTGCCAGCAGCCAAGAAGCAGGCAACTATGGCTACACCTTC.

Only a few counts were recorded for this clonotype. J is TRBJ2-3 and V is TRBV12-3 or TRBV12-4; D possibly corresponds to TRBD2 (6 bases). This CDR3 contains 14 residues. The V gene lost 8 bases and the J gene lost 5 bases, with 17 bases spanning the gap. The CDR3 loop is CASALEGQVDTQYF. CDR3 DNA sequence: TGTGCCAGCGCACTGGAGGGTCAGGTAGATACGCAGTATTTT.

V is TRBV14 and J is TRBJ2-5, with a tentative D call TRBD1 (5 bases). Germline values: CDR1 SGHDN, CDR2 FVKESK. CDR3 size: 15 residues. Trimming took 2 bases from V and 0 from J, leaving 10 bases between them. The DNA for the CDR3 is TGTGCCAGCAGCCAACTGGCAGGGTACCAAGAGACCCAGTACTTC. Protein: CASSQLAGYQETQYF. Complete variable domain (other parts from reference TRBV14 and TRBJ2-5): EAGVTQFPSHSVIEKGQTVTLRCDPISGHDNLYWYRRVMGKEIKFLLHFVKESKQDESGMPNNRFLAERTGGTYSTLKVQPAELEDSGVYFCASSQLAGYQETQYFGPGTRLLVL.

The chain is built from TRBV10-3 and TRBJ2-1; possibly TRBD2 for D (5 bases). Germline loops: CDR1 ENHRY, CDR2 SYGVKD. CDR3 length equals 15 residues. Between the trimmed V and J ends, which lost 4 bases and 3 bases, there was a span of 13 bases. The CDR3 loop reads CAISGAIRDYNEQFF. As DNA, the CDR3 is TGTGCCATCAGTGGAGCTATTCGGGACTACAATGAGCAGTTCTTC.

This clonotype came up a few times. The rearrangement uses TRBV7-6 and TRBJ2-5, with 11 bases lining up with TRBD2. V was clipped by 2 bases and J by 5 bases; unmatched bases: 4. Germline CDR1 reads SGHVS; CDR2 reads FNYEAQ. The CDR3 is 15 residues long. CDR3 loop: CASSLLAGGEETQYF. In DNA form, the CDR3 reads TGTGCCAGCAGCTTACTAGCGGGAGGCGAGGAGACCCAGTACTTC.

This clonotype has a handful of counts. CDR3 sequence reads: CASSPDGAKNIQYF. The CDR3 region has the DNA TGTGCCAGCTCACCTGATGGAGCCAAAAACATTCAGTACTTC. V and J are TRBV18 and TRBJ2-4; D is unresolved. V gave up 3 bases and J gave up 0 bases, with 6 bases separating them. Germline V gives CDR1 KGHSH, CDR2 LQKENI. CDR3 length: 14 residues.

This chain links TRBV7-2 with TRBJ2-7; 7 positions agree with TRBD1. V shed 2 bases, J shed 0 bases, and the junction held 10 bases outside the gene matches. The CDR3 covers 17 residues. CDR1 is SGHTA, CDR2 FQGNSA, per germline. The CDR3 is CASSLSGWGTVSYEQYF. DNA for the CDR3: TGTGCCAGCAGCTTATCGGGTTGGGGGACAGTCTCCTACGAGCAGTACTTC.

The chain links TRBV6-2 or TRBV6-3 to TRBJ2-7; 7 bases match TRBD1. The trim removed 5 bases at V and 7 bases at J, leaving 14 bases unmatched. CDR3 size: 15 residues. CDR1 and CDR2 (germline): MNHEY, SVGEGT. The CDR3 DNA reads as TGTGCCAGCAGTACCCGGGACAGATACTTCTGGGAGCAGTACTTC. Translating gives CASSTRDRYFWEQYF.

This clonotype was recorded at least ten times. At one end the junction does not follow the germline gene, possibly because of a read error. This chain joins TRBV5-1 and TRBJ2-3, with D unclear. CDR1 and CDR2 from the germline V gene are SGHRS and YFSETQ. The CDR3 consists of 12 residues. The CDR3 DNA follows: TGTGCCAGCAGTTTAAGCACAGATACGCAGTATTTT. Its translation: CASSLSTDTQYF. The entire variable domain, with the rest obtained from reference TRBV5-1 and TRBJ2-3, is as follows: KAGVTQTPRYLIKTRGQQVTLSCSPISGHRSVSWYQQTPGQGLQFLFEYFSETQRNKGNFPGRFSGRQFSNSRSEMNVSTLELGDSALYLCASSLSTDTQYFGPGTRLTVL.

This clonotype was seen a few times. The V gene is TRBV6-5, the J gene TRBJ2-7; D possibly corresponds to TRBD1 (6 bases). The CDR3 is 14 amino acids. Trimming removed 1 base from V and 0 bases from J, with 7 bases in between. Germline V gene lookup returns CDR1 MNHEY and CDR2 SVGAGI. The CDR3 loop reads CASSYLDSSYEQYF. The CDR3 region has the DNA TGTGCCAGCAGTTACTTGGACAGCTCCTACGAGCAGTACTTC.

The chain recombines TRBV20-1 with TRBJ2-7, with 10 bases that match TRBD1. The junction had 6 bases not matched to a gene; V was cut back by 5 bases and J by 2 bases. Germline V gives CDR1 DFQATT, CDR2 SNEGSKA (reference sequence). CDR3 length equals 14 residues. CDR3 protein: CSAPRTGGPYEQYF. In DNA, the CDR3 is TGCAGTGCTCCGCGGACAGGGGGACCCTACGAGCAGTACTTC.

There are a few counts of this clonotype. The genes are TRBV20-1 and TRBJ2-5; 11 bases align to TRBD2. The CDR3 sequence is 16 residues long. Germline lookup yields CDR1 DFQATT and CDR2 SNEGSKA (reference sequence). V shed 5 bases, J shed 0 bases, and the junction held 8 bases outside the gene matches. This CDR3 reads CSARGSTSGDQETQYF. The DNA of the CDR3 is TGCAGTGCTCGGGGGTCGACTAGCGGGGACCAAGAGACCCAGTACTTC.